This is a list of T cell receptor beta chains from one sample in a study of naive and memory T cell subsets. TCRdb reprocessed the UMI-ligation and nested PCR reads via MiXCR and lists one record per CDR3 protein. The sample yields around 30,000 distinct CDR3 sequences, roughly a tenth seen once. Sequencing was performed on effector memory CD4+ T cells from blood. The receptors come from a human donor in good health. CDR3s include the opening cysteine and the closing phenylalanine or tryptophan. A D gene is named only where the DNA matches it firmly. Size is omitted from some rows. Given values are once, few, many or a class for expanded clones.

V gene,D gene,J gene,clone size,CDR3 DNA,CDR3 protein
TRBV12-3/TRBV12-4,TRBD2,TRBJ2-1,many,TGTGCCAGCAGTCGACGAATGACTAGCGGGAGTATCATGGATGAGCAGTTCTTC,CASSRRMTSGSIMDEQFF
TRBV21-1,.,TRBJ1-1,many,TGTGCCAGCAGCAAAGCCAGGACAGGGGACGAGTATGGGGTGAACACTGAAGCTTTCTTT,CASSKARTGDEYGVNTEAFF
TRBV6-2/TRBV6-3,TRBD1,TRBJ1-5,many,TGTGCCAGCAGGGTTCTGGGGACAGGGAATCAGCCCCAGCATTTT,CASRVLGTGNQPQHF
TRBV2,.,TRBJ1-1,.,TGTGCCAGCAGGGCTGGGGCCACTGAAGCTTTCTTT,CASRAGATEAFF
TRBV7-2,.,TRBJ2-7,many,TGTGCCAGCAGCCAACGGGGGACCGGGGACGTTTACGAGCAGTACTTC,CASSQRGTGDVYEQYF
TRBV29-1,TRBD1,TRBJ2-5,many,TGCAGCGCCCGACAGGGGTTGGAGACCCAGTACTTC,CSARQGLETQYF
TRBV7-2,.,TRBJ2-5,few,TGTGCCAGCAGCTTAAGAAGGGGTATGGGAGAGACCCAGTACTTC,CASSLRRGMGETQYF
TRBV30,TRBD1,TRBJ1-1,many,TGTGCCTGGAATGTTCTAGTCGGGACAGGCCCTGCTGAAGCTTTCTTT,CAWNVLVGTGPAEAFF
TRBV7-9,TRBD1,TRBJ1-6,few,TGTGCCAGCAGCTCTCGACAGGGGAATTCACCCCTCCACTTT,CASSSRQGNSPLHF
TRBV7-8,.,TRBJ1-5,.,TGTGCCAGCAGCTTGATGGGGGGCGGGGGCAATCAGCCCCAGCATTTT,CASSLMGGGGNQPQHF
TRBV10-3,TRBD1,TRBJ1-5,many,TGTGCCACCAGTAGACAGGGGAATAGCAATCAGCCCCAGCATTTT,CATSRQGNSNQPQHF
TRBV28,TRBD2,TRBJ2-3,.,TGTGCCAGCAGACCGCCGGGACTAGCGAGTTGGGGGGCAGATACGCAGTATTTT,CASRPPGLASWGADTQYF
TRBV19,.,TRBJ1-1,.,TGTGCCAGTAGTTCGTACATGAACACTGAAGCTTTCTTT,CASSSYMNTEAFF
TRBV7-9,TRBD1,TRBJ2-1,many,TGTGCCAGCAGCCGGACAGGGTCTTCCTACAATGAGCAGTTCTTC,CASSRTGSSYNEQFF
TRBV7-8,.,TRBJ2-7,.,TGTGCCAGCAGCTTGGGCGGTGGCTCTAATGGTTACGAGCAGTACTTC,CASSLGGGSNGYEQYF
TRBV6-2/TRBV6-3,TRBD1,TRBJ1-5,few,TGTGCCAGCAGTTGGGGACAGCCGTCTCAGCCCCAGCATTTT,CASSWGQPSQPQHF
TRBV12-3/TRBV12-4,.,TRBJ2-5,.,TGTGCCAGCTTAAACGATCGGGTTCGAGCCGCAAGGACCCAGTACTTC,CASLNDRVRAARTQYF
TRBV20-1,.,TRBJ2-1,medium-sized,TGCAGTGCTAAAGGCACGGGGGTGAGAAATGAGCAGTTCTTC,CSAKGTGVRNEQFF
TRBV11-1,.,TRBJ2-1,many,TGTGCCAGCAGCTTAGGAAAACCAGGGGTCAATGAGCAGTTCTTC,CASSLGKPGVNEQFF
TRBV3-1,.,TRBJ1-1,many,TGTGCCAGCACCCAGCGAGGGGGGTGGACTGAAGCTTTCTTT,CASTQRGGWTEAFF
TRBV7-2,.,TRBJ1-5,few,TGTGCCAGCAGCTTAGCGGTCGGCGGGGGTCAGCCCCAGCATTTT,CASSLAVGGGQPQHF
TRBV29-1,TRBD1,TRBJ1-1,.,TGCAGCGTTCTAGGGGACAGGGAGAACACTGAAGCTTTCTTT,CSVLGDRENTEAFF
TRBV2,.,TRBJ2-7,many,TGTGCCAGCAGTGCATCGGCTCTTACAGGAGGGGCGTACTTC,CASSASALTGGAYF
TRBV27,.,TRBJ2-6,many,TGTGCCAGCAGGGCCAGAAGTGACTCTGGGGCCAACGTCCTGACTTTC,CASRARSDSGANVLTF
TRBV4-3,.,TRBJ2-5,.,TGCGCCAGCAGCCAAGAATGGGCGAGCCGAGAGACCCAGTACTTC,CASSQEWASRETQYF
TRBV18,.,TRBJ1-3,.,TGTGCCAGCTCACCGTTGCCTCCTGGCTCTGGAAACACCATATATTTT,CASSPLPPGSGNTIYF
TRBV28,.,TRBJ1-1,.,TGTGCCAGCAGTTTTCCGGGTTCAGTGAACACTGAAGCTTTCTTT,CASSFPGSVNTEAFF
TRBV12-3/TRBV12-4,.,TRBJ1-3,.,TGTGCCAGCAGTTTAGAGGGACACTCTGGAAACACCATATATTTT,CASSLEGHSGNTIYF
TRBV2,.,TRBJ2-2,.,TGTGCCAGCAGTGCCCCAGGGCAGGTCGGGGAGCTGTTTTTT,CASSAPGQVGELFF
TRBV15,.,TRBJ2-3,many,TGTGCCACCAGCGTAGGCAGGGCAGATACGCAGTATTTT,CATSVGRADTQYF
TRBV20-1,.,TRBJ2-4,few,TGCAGTGCTAGCATTAGCGGAGCCAAAAACATTCAGTACTTC,CSASISGAKNIQYF
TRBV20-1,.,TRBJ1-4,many,TGCAGTGCTAGAGCGGACTGGGGGGAAAAACTGTTTTTT,CSARADWGEKLFF
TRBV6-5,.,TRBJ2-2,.,TGTGCCAGCAGTTACTCGATGGGTACCGGGGAGCTGTTTTTT,CASSYSMGTGELFF
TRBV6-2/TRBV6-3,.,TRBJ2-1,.,TGTGCCAGCACCCAAAGGGTGACTAGCTCCTACAATGAGCAGTTCTTC,CASTQRVTSSYNEQFF
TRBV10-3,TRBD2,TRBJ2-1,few,TGTGCCATCAGCTCCGGACTAGCGGGGGGTAATTACAATGAGCAGTTCTTC,CAISSGLAGGNYNEQFF
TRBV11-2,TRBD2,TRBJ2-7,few,TGTGCCAGCAGCCACATAGCGGGGGGTGCTGCTGGGGAGCAGTACTTC,CASSHIAGGAAGEQYF
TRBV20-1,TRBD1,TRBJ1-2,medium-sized,TGCAGTGCTAGATCGGGACAGGGGAACTATGGCTACACCTTC,CSARSGQGNYGYTF
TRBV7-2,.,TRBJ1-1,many,TGTGCCAGCAGCAAAATCAGGGAAACTGAAGCTTTCTTT,CASSKIRETEAFF
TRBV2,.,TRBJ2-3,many,TGTGCCGGCAGCTCCAGTCTCGGTACAGATACGCAGTATTTT,CAGSSSLGTDTQYF
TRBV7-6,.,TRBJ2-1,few,TGTGCCAGCAGCTTAGCCCCTAGCGGGACAGGGGTCACCTACAATGAGCAGTTCTTC,CASSLAPSGTGVTYNEQFF
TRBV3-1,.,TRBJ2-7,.,TGTGCCAGCAGCCAAGATTTTTACTCCTACGAGCAGTACTTC,CASSQDFYSYEQYF
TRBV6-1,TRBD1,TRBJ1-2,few,TGTGCCAGCAGTGAAATGGACAGGGTCGGATATGGCTACACCTTC,CASSEMDRVGYGYTF
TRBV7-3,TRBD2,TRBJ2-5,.,TGTGCCAGCAGCTTAGAATTGCTAGCGGGAGCCAGTCAAGAGACCCAGTACTTC,CASSLELLAGASQETQYF
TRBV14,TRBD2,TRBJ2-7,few,TGTGCCAGCAGCATGGGCTCTATCGGCGGGAGGGGGCTCTACGAGCAGTACTTC,CASSMGSIGGRGLYEQYF
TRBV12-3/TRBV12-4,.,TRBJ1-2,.,TGTGCCAGCAGTCTGAGGGAGGACTATGGCTACACCTTC,CASSLREDYGYTF
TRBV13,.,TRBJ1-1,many,TGTGCCAGCAGCAGACAGCTACGGAACACTGAAGCTTTCTTT,CASSRQLRNTEAFF
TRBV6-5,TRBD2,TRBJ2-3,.,TGTGCCAGCAGTTCGATAGCGGGAGGCACAGATACGCAGTATTTT,CASSSIAGGTDTQYF
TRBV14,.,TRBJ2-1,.,TGTGCCAGCAGCCAAGAATGGGGGCGGTCAGGCAATGAGCAGTTCTTC,CASSQEWGRSGNEQFF
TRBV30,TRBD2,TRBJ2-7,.,TGTGCCTGGAGAATTAGCGGGAGGTACTCCTACGAGCAGTACTTC,CAWRISGRYSYEQYF
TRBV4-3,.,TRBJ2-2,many,TGCGCCAGCAGCCCCAAGGAAGGGGTTTGGACCGGGGAGCTGTTTTTT,CASSPKEGVWTGELFF
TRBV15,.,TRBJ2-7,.,TGTGCCACCAGCAGAGATCGTCGGCAGGTGACGCCCTACGAGCAGTACTTC,CATSRDRRQVTPYEQYF
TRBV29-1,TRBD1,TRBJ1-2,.,TGCAGCGCCGCAGGCTGGACAGGAGCCTACACCTTC,CSAAGWTGAYTF
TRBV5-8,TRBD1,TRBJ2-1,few,TGTGCCAGCAGCCTAGACAGGGGAGGATACAATGAGCAGTTCTTC,CASSLDRGGYNEQFF
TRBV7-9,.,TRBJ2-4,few,TGTGCCAGCAGCTTAGCTGGGACCCACACCAAAAACATTCAGTACTTC,CASSLAGTHTKNIQYF
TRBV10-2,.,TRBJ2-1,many,TGCGCCAGCAGACCGGACCCCGGGCTGCGCAATGAGCAGTTCTTC,CASRPDPGLRNEQFF
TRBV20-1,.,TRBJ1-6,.,TGCAGTGCTGGAATCGGGGGGCTAGCAAATTCACCCCTCCACTTT,CSAGIGGLANSPLHF
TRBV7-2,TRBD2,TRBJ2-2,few,TGTGCCAGCAGCTTCTCTAGCGGGAGGGCCCTGGACACCGGGGAGCTGTTTTTT,CASSFSSGRALDTGELFF